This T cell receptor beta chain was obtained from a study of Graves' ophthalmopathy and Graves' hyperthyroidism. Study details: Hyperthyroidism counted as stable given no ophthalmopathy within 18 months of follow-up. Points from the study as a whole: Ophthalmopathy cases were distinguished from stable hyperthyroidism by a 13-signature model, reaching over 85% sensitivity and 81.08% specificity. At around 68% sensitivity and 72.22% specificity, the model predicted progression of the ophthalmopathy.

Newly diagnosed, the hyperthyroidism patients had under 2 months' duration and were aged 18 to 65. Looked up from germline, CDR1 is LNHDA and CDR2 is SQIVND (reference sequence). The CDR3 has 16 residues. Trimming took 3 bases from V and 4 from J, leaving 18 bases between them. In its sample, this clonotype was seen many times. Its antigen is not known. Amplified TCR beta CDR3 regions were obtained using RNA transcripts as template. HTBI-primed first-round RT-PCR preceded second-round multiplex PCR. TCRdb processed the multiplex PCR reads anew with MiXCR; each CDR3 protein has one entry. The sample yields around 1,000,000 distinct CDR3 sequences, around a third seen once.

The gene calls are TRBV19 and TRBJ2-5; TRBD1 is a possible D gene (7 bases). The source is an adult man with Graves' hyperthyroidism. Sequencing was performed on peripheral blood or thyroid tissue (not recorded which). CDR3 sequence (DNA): TGTGCCAGTAGTATGGATGACAGGGAGGTTGGAGAGACCCAGTACTTC. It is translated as CASSMDDREVGETQYF.